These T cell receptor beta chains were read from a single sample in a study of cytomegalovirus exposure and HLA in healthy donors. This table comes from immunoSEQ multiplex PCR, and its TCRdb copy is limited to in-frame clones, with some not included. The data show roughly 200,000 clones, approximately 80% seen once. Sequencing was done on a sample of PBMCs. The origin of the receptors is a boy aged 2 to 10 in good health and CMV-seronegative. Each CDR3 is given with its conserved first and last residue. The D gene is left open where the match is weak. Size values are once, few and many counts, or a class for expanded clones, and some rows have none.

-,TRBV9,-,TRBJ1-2,CASSVVTADGYTF,TGTGCCAGCAGCGTAGTTACAGCCGATGGCTACACCTTC
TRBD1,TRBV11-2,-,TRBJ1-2,CASWGDRANYGYTF,TGTGCCAGCTGGGGGGACAGGGCTAACTATGGCTACACCTTC
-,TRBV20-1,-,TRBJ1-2,CSASLARSYTF,TGCAGTGCTAGTCTAGCTAGGAGCTACACCTTC
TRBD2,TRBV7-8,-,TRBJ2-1,CASSLGGGGEQFF,TGTGCCAGCAGCTTAGGGGGGGGTGGTGAGCAGTTCTTC
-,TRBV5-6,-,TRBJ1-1,CASSLSRDTEAFF,TGTGCCAGCAGCTTGAGCAGGGACACTGAAGCTTTCTTT
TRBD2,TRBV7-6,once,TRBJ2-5,CASSLALREETQYF,TGTGCCAGCAGCTTAGCGTTGCGGGAGGAGACCCAGTACTTC
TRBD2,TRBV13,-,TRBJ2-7,CASSLGPAGSSYEQYF,TGTGCCAGCAGCTTAGGCCCAGCGGGGAGCTCCTACGAGCAGTACTTC
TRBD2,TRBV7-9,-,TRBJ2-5,CASSSWTSLGETQYF,TGTGCCAGCAGCTCCTGGACTAGTCTTGGAGAGACCCAGTACTTC
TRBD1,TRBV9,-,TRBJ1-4,CASSVGHRGNEKLFF,TGTGCCAGCAGCGTAGGTCACAGGGGAAATGAAAAACTGTTTTTT
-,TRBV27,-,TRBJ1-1,CASSLYQGLNTEAFF,TGTGCCAGCAGTTTATATCAGGGGCTGAACACTGAAGCTTTCTTT
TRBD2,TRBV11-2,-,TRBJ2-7,CASSPVSGSWYEQYF,TGTGCCAGCAGCCCGGTTAGCGGGAGTTGGTACGAGCAGTACTTC
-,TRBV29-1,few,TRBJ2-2,CSAWQGGNTGELFF,TGCAGCGCTTGGCAGGGGGGAAACACCGGGGAGCTGTTTTTT
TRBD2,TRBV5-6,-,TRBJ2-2,CASSWGGSNTGELFF,TGTGCCAGCAGCTGGGGGGGATCTAATACCGGGGAGCTGTTTTTT
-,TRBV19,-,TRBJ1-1,CASSIEGVQTEAFF,TGTGCCAGTAGTATAGAAGGGGTTCAGACTGAAGCTTTCTTT
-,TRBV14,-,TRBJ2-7,CASSSGTLSSYEQYF,TGTGCCAGCAGCTCGGGGACTCTTAGCTCCTACGAGCAGTACTTC
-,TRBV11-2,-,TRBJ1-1,CATRERDKNTEAFF,TGTGCCACCAGGGAAAGGGACAAGAACACTGAAGCTTTCTTT
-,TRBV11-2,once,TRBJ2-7,CASSLLSYEQYF,TGTGCCAGCAGCCTTCTCTCCTACGAGCAGTACTTC
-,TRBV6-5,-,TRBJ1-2,CASYLPGPHGGYTF,TGTGCCAGCTACTTGCCAGGGCCCCATGGGGGCTACACCTTC
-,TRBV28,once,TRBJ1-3,CASSTPAGSGNTIYF,TGTGCCAGCAGTACCCCGGCAGGCTCTGGAAACACCATATATTTT
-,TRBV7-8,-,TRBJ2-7,CASRGPVPGADEQYF,TGTGCCAGCAGAGGACCTGTACCAGGGGCTGACGAGCAGTACTTC
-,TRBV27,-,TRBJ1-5,CASSLGDGAQPQHF,TGTGCCAGCAGCCTAGGTGACGGAGCGCAGCCCCAGCATTTT
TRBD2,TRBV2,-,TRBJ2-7,CASNLAGGLHEQYF,TGTGCCAGCAACTTAGCGGGAGGGCTTCACGAGCAGTACTTC
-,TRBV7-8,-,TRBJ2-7,CASSLAQSFYEQYF,TGTGCCAGCAGCTTAGCACAGTCTTTCTACGAGCAGTACTTC
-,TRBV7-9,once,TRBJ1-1,CASMRAGLNTEAFF,TGTGCCAGCATGAGGGCAGGCCTGAACACTGAAGCTTTCTTT
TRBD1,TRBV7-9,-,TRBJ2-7,CASSLGTGACEQYF,TGTGCCAGCAGCTTGGGGACAGGGGCCTGCGAGCAGTACTTC
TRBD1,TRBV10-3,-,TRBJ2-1,CAILTGVGEQFF,TGTGCCATCCTGACAGGGGTCGGTGAGCAGTTCTTC
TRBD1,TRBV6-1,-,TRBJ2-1,CASRLQGPNNEQFF,TGTGCCAGCAGGCTACAGGGGCCCAACAATGAGCAGTTCTTC
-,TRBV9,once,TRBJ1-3,CASSAGQRNTIYF,TGTGCCAGCAGCGCTGGACAGAGAAACACCATATATTTT
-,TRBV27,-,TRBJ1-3,CASSLLPGGSGNTIYF,TGTGCCAGCAGCCTACTCCCGGGGGGCTCCGGAAACACCATATATTTT
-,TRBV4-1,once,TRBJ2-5,CASSQPKETQYF,TGCGCCAGCAGCCAACCCAAAGAGACCCAGTACTTC
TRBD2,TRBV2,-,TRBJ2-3,CASSGLAGGQDTQYF,TGTGCCAGCAGTGGACTAGCGGGAGGTCAAGATACGCAGTATTTT
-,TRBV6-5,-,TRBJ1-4,CASSETGIDEKLFF,TGTGCCAGCAGTGAAACAGGGATCGATGAAAAACTGTTTTTT
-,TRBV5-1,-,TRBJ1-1,CASSPDRRGTEAFF,TGCGCCAGCAGCCCAGACAGGAGAGGTACTGAAGCTTTCTTT